The rows below give T cell receptor beta chains drawn from one sample of a study of PD-1 blockade in classical Hodgkin lymphoma. This table comes from immunoSEQ multiplex PCR, and its TCRdb copy is limited to in-frame clones, with some not included. The table lists tens of thousands of clones, more than 75% of them singletons, with roughly 5% in the top ten. The sample in question was peripheral blood mononuclear cells (PBMCs), obtained before the second cycle of nivolumab. The receptor set was obtained from a human donor with classical Hodgkin lymphoma. CDR3s include the opening cysteine and the closing phenylalanine or tryptophan. Only some rows state a clone size, as once, few, many or a class for expanded clones.

TRBJ1-5 | TRBV5-4 | . | CASSTGPNNQPQHF
TRBJ1-1 | TRBV6-1 | . | CASDLRARGLEAFF
TRBJ1-1 | TRBV5-1 | . | CASSFDRGAAEAFF
TRBJ1-4 | TRBV5-1 | . | CASTKGGTNEKLFF
TRBJ2-7 | TRBV7-8 | . | CASSLGGRGEQYF
TRBJ1-2 | TRBV28 | . | CASSVGGTDYGYTF
TRBJ2-1 | TRBV7-8 | . | CASSLAGLNYNEQFF
TRBJ1-2 | TRBV5-1 | . | CASSLGAGNYGYTF
TRBJ2-5 | TRBV5-1 | . | CASSLGRGGQETQYF
TRBJ1-4 | TRBV6-5 | . | CASSSTPRGEKLFF
TRBJ2-6 | TRBV7-2 | . | CATGHSGANVLTF
TRBJ2-3 | TRBV7-9 | . | CASSLTSGGLDTQYF
TRBJ1-2 | TRBV5-1 | . | CASSFDGDYGYTF
TRBJ1-1 | TRBV11-2 | . | CASSLKSGEGYTEAFF
TRBJ2-3 | TRBV19 | . | CASSLPGLPPPKQYF
TRBJ1-5 | TRBV5-1 | . | CASSLDWPHQPQHF
TRBJ2-5 | TRBV10-3 | . | CAISGGQGRETQYF
TRBJ1-1 | TRBV18 | . | CASSPPTGNTEAFF
TRBJ2-1 | TRBV21-1 | . | CASSLRTGTRSGAMIRWQFF
TRBJ1-1 | TRBV5-1 | . | CASSLDSGVGAFF
TRBJ2-5 | TRBV5-1 | . | CASSLAPPSGTGETQYF
TRBJ2-2 | TRBV7-3 | . | CASSLDPGSGRGELFF
TRBJ1-2 | TRBV5-1 | . | CASSFQKARARGGYTF
TRBJ1-5 | TRBV7-9 | . | CASSSTGNNQPQHF
TRBJ1-1 | TRBV11-2 | . | CASSLGTGTATEAFF
TRBJ1-2 | TRBV10-3 | . | CAISDRFYTF
TRBJ1-2 | TRBV5-1 | . | CASSPRTGPSYGYTF
TRBJ2-3 | TRBV16 | . | CASSQGRDRLDTQYF
TRBJ2-2 | TRBV7-9 | . | CASGSQGRDSYTGELFF
TRBJ1-4 | TRBV5-1 | . | CASSFMGAEEKLFF
TRBJ1-2 | TRBV11-2 | . | CASSPNWGGDYGYTF
TRBJ2-2 | TRBV27 | . | CASSFRTGELFF
TRBJ1-2 | TRBV19 | few | CASSRQGGGYTF
TRBJ1-4 | TRBV21-1 | . | CASPRFTGTNEKLFF
TRBJ1-3 | TRBV7-2 | once | CASSFEAGNTIYF
TRBJ2-2 | TRBV11-2 | . | CASSFVSGELFF
TRBJ2-7 | TRBV25-1 | few | CASSATGSGYEQYF
TRBJ2-3 | TRBV5-1 | few | CASSLDGQTDTQYF
TRBJ2-7 | TRBV27 | . | CASSAAQGMGNLYEQYF
TRBJ1-4 | TRBV5-1 | . | CASSTPTGSGEKLFF
TRBJ1-6 | TRBV7-9 | . | CASSLGGTGILTLHF
TRBJ2-7 | TRBV5-1 | . | CASSSNPGVSFEQYF
TRBJ2-1 | TRBV10-1 | few | CASSVGDWNEQFF
TRBJ1-1 | TRBV5-1 | . | CASSLTGDTEAFF
TRBJ2-7 | TRBV25-1 | few | CASSESGGGAYEQYF
TRBJ2-1 | TRBV5-1 | . | CASSLTGPNEQFF
TRBJ1-6 | TRBV7-2 | few | CASSLVQANSPLHF
TRBJ1-5 | TRBV5-5 | once | CASPPQGGPSLSNQPQHF
TRBJ2-2 | TRBV6-1 | . | CATSKRGGTGELFF
TRBJ2-4 | TRBV7-8 | . | CASSLTSLGIQYF
TRBJ2-7 | TRBV7-9 | . | CASSLAGTGSYEQYF
TRBJ1-2 | TRBV11-2 | . | CASSLRAHYGYTF
TRBJ1-6 | TRBV25-1 | . | CASSDSTGGRMSPLHF
TRBJ2-7 | TRBV5-1 | . | CASSLEVGVRDEQYF
TRBJ1-1 | TRBV5-1 | . | CASSLGTVNTEAFF